The TCR beta chain described here comes from a study of blood T cell repertoires in COVID-19. TCRdb's copy holds only in-frame clones and misses some; the assay was immunoSEQ multiplex PCR. This repertoire shows about 310,000 clones, 85% found once; its top ten account for around 1.9%. Sequences were obtained from PBMCs or T cells enriched from blood (not recorded which). The clonotype was recovered from a woman aged 25 to 39 who had been exposed to COVID-19.

The CDR3 here is CASSSAGTGGSPLHF. The CDR3 DNA reads TGTGCCAGCAGTTCGGCCGGGACAGGGGGTTCACCCCTCCACTTT. This rearrangement joins TRBV7-9 to TRBJ1-6, with 11 bases fitting TRBD1. The CDR3 runs 15 residues. CDR1 is SEHNR and CDR2 is FQNEAQ in the germline V gene (reference sequence). V was clipped by 6 bases and J by 9 bases; unmatched bases: 7.